The following is a T cell receptor beta chain sequence with its context. The target antigen is unknown. The sample is drawn from a study of T cell repertoires in cytomegalovirus infection. The V gene's germline CDR1 is SGHVS and CDR2 FQNEAQ. The CDR3 covers 15 residues. Trimming removed 0 bases at V and 1 base at J, with 7 bases between. Study results and caveats: Totalled public TCR beta family frequency picked out people who carried CMV plus the relevant HLA. HLA-C-restricted, CMV-specific TCR beta clonotypes were dominant ex vivo.

MiXCR, run by TCRdb on the reads, gives a single entry per CDR3 protein. Here the sample spans hundreds of thousands of distinct CDR3 sequences, roughly 36% being singletons. Sequenced input: PBMCs. The clonotype originates from a human donor in good health (CMV status not recorded). Some clones in this sample may be carry-over from other donors' samples. The chain couples TRBV7-8 to TRBJ1-5, with D hard to call. The chain's CDR3 is CASSLARQSNQPQHF. For the CDR3, the DNA is TGTGCCAGCAGCTTAGCTCGTCAGAGCAATCAGCCCCAGCATTTT.